One sample yielded the 30 T cell receptor beta chains listed below, sequenced in a study of Graves' ophthalmopathy and Graves' hyperthyroidism. Investigators amplified TCR beta CDR3 regions from RNA transcripts. A first-round RT-PCR used HTBI primers, followed by a second-round multiplex PCR. TCRdb used MiXCR to reprocess the multiplex PCR reads, holding one entry per CDR3 protein. The repertoire has fewer than 650,000 distinct CDR3 sequences, about a fifth of them found once; the top ten carry approximately 7.7%. The sample comprised peripheral blood. The receptor source for this set is a young woman with stable Graves' hyperthyroidism. Some clones in this sample may be carry-over from other donors' samples.

This clonotype was recorded many times. V usage is TRBV15 and J usage is TRBJ2-7; TRBD2 matches at 10 bases. Germline V gives CDR1 LNHNV, CDR2 YYDKDF (reference sequence). V shed 7 bases, J shed 4 bases, and the junction held 10 bases outside the gene matches. The CDR3 length is 15 residues. The CDR3 DNA follows: TGTGCCACCAACAAATCTAGCGGGAGTTTGTACGAGCAGTACTTC. This translates into CATNKSSGSLYEQYF.

This clonotype was seen many times. This sequence joins TRBV20-1 and TRBJ2-2; the D gene is possibly TRBD1 (6 bases). CDR1 is DFQATT, CDR2 SNEGSKA, per germline (reference sequence). The CDR3 contains 17 residues. V lost 5 bases to trimming and J lost 0 bases, with 19 bases between them. CDR3 sequence reads: CSAPDWGQPANTGELFF. The CDR3 region has the DNA TGCAGTGCTCCAGATTGGGGACAACCAGCGAACACCGGGGAGCTGTTTTTT.

This chain connects TRBV7-8 to TRBJ1-5; 7 bases align to TRBD1. V was pared by 4 bases and J by 7 bases, with 13 bases of the junction left unmatched. Per the germline V gene, CDR1 is SGHVS and CDR2 is FQNEAQ. The CDR3 has 16 amino acids. The CDR3 coding sequence is TGTGCCAGCAGCTACGCCCTGGACAGGTTAGGGCAGCCCCAGCATTTT. It specifies CASSYALDRLGQPQHF.

The J gene is TRBJ1-5, the V gene TRBV4-3; a possible D gene is TRBD1 (5 bases). Between the trimmed V and J ends, which lost 8 bases and 4 bases, there was a span of 18 bases. This CDR3 has 15 amino acids. The germline V gene encodes CDR1 LGHNA and CDR2 YSLEER. DNA for the CDR3: TGCGCCAGCGGGGGAGAAGGCACGAATAATCAGCCCCAGCATTTT. Encoded protein: CASGGEGTNNQPQHF.

This clonotype was picked up many times. The chain couples TRBV11-2 to TRBJ1-1; possible D gene TRBD1, 6 bases. This CDR3 has 13 amino acids. Between the trimmed V and J ends, which lost 5 bases and 4 bases, there was a span of 11 bases. From germline, CDR1 is SGHAT and CDR2 FQNNGV. As DNA, the CDR3 is TGTGCCAGCAGCCTAGGGGGGGTCACTGAAGCTTTCTTT. This sequence encodes CASSLGGVTEAFF.

At least ten counts were recorded for this clonotype. The CDR3 DNA reads as TGCAGTGCTAGAGATCCGAAGCTAGCGGAGGTGGAGACCCAGTACTTC. This gives the protein CSARDPKLAEVETQYF. J is TRBJ2-5 and V is TRBV20-1; TRBD2 aligns across 7 bases. Germline values: CDR1 DFQATT, CDR2 SNEGSKA (reference sequence). The V and J ends lost 0 bases and 5 bases, in that order; junction bases with no gene match: 12. The CDR3 contains 16 residues.

This clonotype was observed many times. The junction departs from germline at one end; a sequencing error may be responsible. The chain employs TRBV2 and TRBJ1-1; possible D gene TRBD1, 5 bases. Germline V gene lookup returns CDR1 SNHLY and CDR2 FYNNEI. This CDR3 region has 13 residues. Here the CDR3 reads CASPAGGGTEAFF. In DNA form, the CDR3 reads TGTGCCAGCCCCGCCGGTGGCGGGACTGAGGCTTTCTTT.

Comment on this clonotype: This could be a read error, since a much larger clone is one nucleotide away. It is unclear where the CDR3 begins or ends on the DNA, so no DNA is shown, and the CDR3 is as TCRdb lists it. This rearrangement joins TRBV9 to TRBJ1-3. Germline CDR1 reads SGDLS; CDR2 reads YYNGEE. A total of 15 residues make up the CDR3, ends included. This CDR3 reads CASSVGGGSSGTIDF.

This clonotype has ten or more counts. The chain couples TRBV19 to TRBJ1-1; D not resolved. Germline V gives CDR1 LNHDA, CDR2 SQIVND (reference sequence). V lost 6 bases and J lost 1, with 6 bases in between. This CDR3 is built from 12 residues. Here the CDR3 reads CASRDGNTEAFF. The CDR3 coding sequence is TGTGCCAGTAGAGACGGGAACACTGAAGCTTTCTTT.

This clonotype has a count of ten or more. The chain joins TRBV15 to TRBJ2-2; possibly TRBD2 for D (6 bases). Trimming stripped 1 base from V and 6 bases from J, with 6 bases between. CDR3 length equals 13 residues. CDR1 is LNHNV and CDR2 is YYDKDF in the germline V gene (reference sequence). CDR3: CATSRAGAGELFF. The CDR3 DNA sequence: TGTGCCACCAGCAGAGCGGGAGCCGGGGAGCTGTTTTTT.

In this sample, this clonotype turned up many times. The chain links TRBV28 to TRBJ1-2; no reliable D call. Germline CDR1 is MDHEN and CDR2 is SYDVKM. V dropped 3 bases and J dropped 4 bases, with 15 bases sitting between them. There are 15 residues in the CDR3. The CDR3 nucleotides read TGTGCCAGCAGTTTTTCGGCAGGCCAGCCCTATGGCTACACCTTC. Translating gives CASSFSAGQPYGYTF.

The rearrangement links TRBV7-2 to TRBJ2-7; no reliable D call. Trimming pared 0 bases from V and 2 bases from J, leaving 8 bases between. The germline CDR1 and CDR2 sequences are SGHTA and FQGNSA. The CDR3 is made up of 14 amino acids. In nucleotides, the CDR3 is TGTGCCAGCAGCTTAGCAGGCAGAACCTACGAGCAGTACTTC. Protein product: CASSLAGRTYEQYF.

The chain joins TRBV12-3 or TRBV12-4 to TRBJ1-5; 7 nucleotides match TRBD1. The J segment lost 7 bases and the V segment lost 2 bases, leaving 11 bases of the junction unmatched. The CDR3 is 16 amino acids. The DNA for the CDR3 is TGTGCCAGCAGTTTATCCGACAGGGTTGGGTTACAGCCCCAGCATTTT. It encodes CASSLSDRVGLQPQHF.

In its sample, this clonotype was seen a few times. J is TRBJ2-5 and V is TRBV28, with 7 bases fitting TRBD1. V lost 5 bases, J lost 4 bases, and 7 bases stayed unmatched. This CDR3 is built from 14 residues. The V gene's germline CDR1 is MDHEN and CDR2 SYDVKM. The CDR3 nucleotides read TGTGCCAGCAGTAAAGGGGGCTATTCAGAGACCCAGTACTTC. Translation: CASSKGGYSETQYF.

This clonotype was seen more than once but under ten times. This rearrangement joins TRBV13 to TRBJ1-1; tentative D call: TRBD1 (6 bases). CDR1 is PRHDT and CDR2 is FYEKMQ in the germline V gene (reference sequence). The CDR3 is 17 amino acids. The germline V and J ends were trimmed by 1 base and 3 bases, with 18 bases remaining between them. CDR3 bases: TGTGCCAGCAGCTTAGTCTCCTCGACAGGAACCTACACTGAAGCTTTCTTT. Protein: CASSLVSSTGTYTEAFF.

This clonotype was seen ten or more times. The rearrangement links TRBV15 to TRBJ1-2, with a possible D match to TRBD1 (6 bases). The CDR3 has 15 residues. V was shortened by 1 base and J by 5 bases, with 14 bases between the two germline ends. Germline V gene lookup returns CDR1 LNHNV and CDR2 YYDKDF (reference sequence). In DNA, the CDR3 is TGTGCCACCAGCAGAGGGCAGGGGACGGATTATGGCTACACCTTC. Translated: CATSRGQGTDYGYTF.

This clonotype showed up just once. The V call is TRBV11-3, the J call TRBJ2-5; 11 positions agree with TRBD1. The germline V gene has CDR1 SGHNT and CDR2 YENEEA. Trimming removed 5 bases from V and 5 bases from J; junction bases left unmatched: 7. The CDR3 sequence is 15 residues long. This chain's CDR3 is CASSPGGQGAETQYF. The CDR3 DNA is TGTGCCAGCAGCCCTGGAGGACAGGGGGCCGAGACCCAGTACTTC.

The table lists this clonotype with many counts. The chain employs TRBV6-1 and TRBJ1-2, with a weak D call TRBD1 (6 bases). The CDR3 extends over 14 amino acids. Germline V CDR1 and CDR2: MNHNS, SASEGT. Trimming shortened V by 8 bases and J by 3 bases, and 16 bases separated the two germline ends. The CDR3 sequence: CASRWGGADYGYTF. For the CDR3, the DNA is TGTGCCAGCCGCTGGGGGGGCGCTGACTATGGCTACACCTTC.

The chain has TRBV30 and TRBJ1-5, with D unclear. Germline V gene data show CDR1 as GTSNPN and CDR2 as SVGIG (reference sequence). The CDR3 runs 13 residues. V lost 4 bases to trimming and J lost 7 bases, with 14 bases between them. CDR3 amino acids: CAWTDPVRQPQHF. CDR3 DNA: TGTGCCTGGACAGACCCCGTGAGGCAGCCCCAGCATTTT.

J is TRBJ1-5 and V is TRBV28, with TRBD1 matching over 7 bases. The CDR3 has 18 residues. After removal of 3 bases from V and 4 bases from J, the junction contained 15 bases not matched to a gene. Per the germline V gene, CDR1 is MDHEN and CDR2 is SYDVKM. CDR3 loop: CASSFKGRASGGNQPQHF. CDR3 nucleotides: TGTGCCAGCAGTTTTAAGGGGAGAGCGTCAGGGGGAAATCAGCCCCAGCATTTT.

This clonotype was detected many times. The chain uses TRBV28 and TRBJ1-5; D remains unclear. Deletions cut 6 bases from V and 1 base from J, with 13 bases between. The germline CDR1 and CDR2 sequences are MDHEN and SYDVKM. The CDR3 consists of 15 residues. In nucleotides, the CDR3 is TGTGCCAGCAGCCCCTCGGGGAGGAGCAATCAGCCCCAGCATTTT. As protein: CASSPSGRSNQPQHF.

This clonotype was found many times. This chain uses TRBV11-1 with TRBJ1-1; 9 bases are a match to TRBD1. With 3 bases clipped from V and 2 bases from J, the junction kept 10 bases outside the gene matches. CDR3 length: 17 residues. Per the germline V gene, CDR1 is SGHAT and CDR2 is FQDESV (reference sequence). The CDR3 DNA sequence: TGTGCCAGCAGCTTCTCAGTACAACAGGGGGCAAACACTGAAGCTTTCTTT. Translation: CASSFSVQQGANTEAFF.

This clonotype was seen many times. The chain recombines TRBV5-5 with TRBJ2-2; TRBD2 matches at 13 bases. J was trimmed by 5 bases and V by 4 bases; bases with no gene match: 5. Germline-derived CDR1 and CDR2 are SGHKS and YYEKEE (reference sequence). The length of the CDR3 is 16 residues. CDR3 sequence: CASSGLAGVGTGELFF. CDR3 DNA: TGTGCCAGCAGCGGACTAGCGGGAGTCGGGACCGGGGAGCTGTTTTTT.

This clonotype has ten or more counts. The genes are TRBV6-5 and TRBJ2-4; D is uncertain. This CDR3 is built from 17 residues. Deletions cut 7 bases from V and 0 bases from J, with 19 bases between. The germline gives CDR1 MNHEY, CDR2 SVGAGI. CDR3 sequence reads: CASTNLPTNLAKNIQYF. The CDR3 DNA is TGTGCCAGCACCAACCTACCGACAAATCTAGCCAAAAACATTCAGTACTTC.

V usage is TRBV11-2 and J usage is TRBJ1-1; D ambiguous. Trimming took 4 bases from V and 1 from J, leaving 16 bases between them. This CDR3 is built from 16 residues. Per germline, CDR1 SGHAT and CDR2 FQNNGV. CDR3 sequence reads: CASSSFLGSSNTEAFF. CDR3 sequence (DNA): TGTGCCAGCAGCTCGTTTCTAGGGAGTTCGAACACTGAAGCTTTCTTT.

This clonotype was picked up a small number of times. V gene TRBV4-2 combines with J gene TRBJ2-7; 7 bases are a match to TRBD1. The CDR3 runs 14 residues. V dropped 2 bases and J dropped 2; count of bases not matched to a gene: 3. Germline CDR1 LGHNA, CDR2 YNFKEQ. CDR3 sequence: CASSQLGQTYEQYF. The CDR3 DNA is TGTGCCAGCAGCCAACTGGGACAGACCTACGAGCAGTACTTC.

The rearrangement joins TRBV30 to TRBJ2-7, with D perhaps assigned TRBD1 or TRBD2 (5 bases each). Trimming took off 1 base at V and 0 bases at J, with 13 bases between the two ends. CDR3 length: 15 amino acids. In germline, CDR1 is GTSNPN, CDR2 SVGIG (reference sequence). The CDR3 coding sequence is TGTGCCTGGAGTGGGGGACGGCTGAGCTCCTACGAGCAGTACTTC. Amino acids: CAWSGGRLSSYEQYF. The full variable domain, rest sourced from reference TRBV30 and TRBJ2-7, is SQTIHQWPATLVQPVGSPLSLECTVEGTSNPNLYWYRQAAGRGLQLLFYSVGIGQISSEVPQNLSASRPQDRQFILSSKKLLLSDSGFYLCAWSGGRLSSYEQYFGPGTRLTVT.

This clonotype was counted ten times or more. This chain joins TRBV4-1 and TRBJ1-1; the D gene is possibly TRBD1 (5 bases). The CDR3 spans 16 residues. V was shortened by 0 bases and J by 1 base, with 12 bases between the two germline ends. Germline CDR1 and CDR2: MGHRA and YSYEKL. CDR3 nucleotide sequence: TGCGCCAGCAGCCAAGATCGTAACCAGGGGAACACTGAAGCTTTCTTT. Translation: CASSQDRNQGNTEAFF.

This clonotype has ten or more counts. V gene TRBV14 combines with J gene TRBJ2-7; tentatively, D is TRBD2 (6 bases). Per germline, CDR1 SGHDN and CDR2 FVKESK. V was trimmed by 4 bases and J by 5 bases, leaving 15 bases between them. The CDR3 runs 14 residues. The CDR3 DNA reads as TGTGCCAGCAGCCTCACCGTGGGGGGACACGAGCAGTACTTC. It yields the protein CASSLTVGGHEQYF.

The chain has TRBV3-1 and TRBJ1-1; possibly TRBD1 for D (5 bases). The CDR3 runs 16 residues. Germline CDR1 LGHDT, CDR2 YNNKEL (reference sequence). V lost 3 bases and J lost 1, with 15 bases in between. CDR3 coding DNA: TGTGCCAGCAGCCAGGATCTAATGACAGCGAACACTGAAGCTTTCTTT. Its translation: CASSQDLMTANTEAFF.